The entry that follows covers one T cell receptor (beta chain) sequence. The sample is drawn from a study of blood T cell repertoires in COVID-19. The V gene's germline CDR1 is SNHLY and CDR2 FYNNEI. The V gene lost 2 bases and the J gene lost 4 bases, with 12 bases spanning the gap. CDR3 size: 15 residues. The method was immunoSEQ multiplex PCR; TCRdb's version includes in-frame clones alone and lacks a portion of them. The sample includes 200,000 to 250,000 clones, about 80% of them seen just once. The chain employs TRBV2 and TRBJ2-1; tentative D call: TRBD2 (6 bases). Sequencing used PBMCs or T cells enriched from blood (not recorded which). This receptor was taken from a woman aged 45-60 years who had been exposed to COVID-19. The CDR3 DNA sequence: TGTGCCAGCAGTGAATGGAGGGAGGCTTACAATGAGCAGTTCTTC. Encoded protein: CASSEWREAYNEQFF.